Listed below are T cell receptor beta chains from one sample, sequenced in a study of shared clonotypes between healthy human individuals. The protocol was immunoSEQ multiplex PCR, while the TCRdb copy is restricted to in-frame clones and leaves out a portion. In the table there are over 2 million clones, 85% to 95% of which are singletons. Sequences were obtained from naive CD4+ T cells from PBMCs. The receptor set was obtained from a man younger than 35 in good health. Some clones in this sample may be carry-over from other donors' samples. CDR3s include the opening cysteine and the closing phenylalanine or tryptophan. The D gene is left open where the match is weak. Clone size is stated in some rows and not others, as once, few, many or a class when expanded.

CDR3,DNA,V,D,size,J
CASSNNPGQGKERDTQYF,TGTGCCAGCAGTAATAATCCGGGACAGGGGAAAGAAAGGGATACGCAGTATTTT,TRBV11-1,TRBD1,.,TRBJ2-3
CASSPSGQGYNEQFF,TGTGCCAGCAGCCCATCGGGACAGGGCTACAATGAGCAGTTCTTC,TRBV9,TRBD1,.,TRBJ2-1
CASSLPAGGVYNEQFF,TGTGCCAGCAGCTTACCGGCGGGAGGGGTCTACAATGAGCAGTTCTTC,TRBV11-2,TRBD2,.,TRBJ2-1
CASSPALAGGTPDTQYF,TGTGCCAGCTCACCGGCCCTAGCGGGAGGCACACCAGATACGCAGTATTTT,TRBV18,TRBD2,.,TRBJ2-3
CASSEGEGTQGSYGYTF,TGTGCCAGCAGTGAAGGCGAGGGGACTCAGGGCTCTTATGGCTACACCTTC,TRBV2,.,.,TRBJ1-2
CASSQDTGWDTEAFF,TGCGCCAGCAGCCAAGATACAGGTTGGGACACTGAAGCTTTCTTT,TRBV4-1,.,once,TRBJ1-1
CSANRRNTIYF,TGCAGTGCTAACCGCCGAAACACCATATATTTT,TRBV20-1,.,.,TRBJ1-3
CASRSGTGYGYTF,TGTGCCAGCAGGTCCGGAACAGGGTATGGCTACACCTTC,TRBV6-5,.,.,TRBJ1-2
CASSPGLGSHGELFF,TGTGCCAGCAGCCCGGGGCTTGGGAGCCACGGGGAGCTGTTTTTT,TRBV7-3,.,.,TRBJ2-2
CASSSGLAGVSGANVLTF,TGTGCCAGCAGCTCAGGACTAGCGGGAGTGTCTGGGGCCAACGTCCTGACTTTC,TRBV5-6,TRBD2,.,TRBJ2-6
CASSDWVRLAGYNEQFF,TGTGCCAGCAGTGATTGGGTAAGGCTAGCGGGTTACAATGAGCAGTTCTTC,TRBV6-1,TRBD2,.,TRBJ2-1
CASSGGGGGNQPQHF,TGTGCCAGCAGCGGGGGCGGAGGGGGCAATCAGCCCCAGCATTTT,TRBV7-2,.,.,TRBJ1-5
CASSLAGGLSTEAFF,TGTGCCAGCAGCTTAGCTGGAGGACTGAGCACTGAAGCTTTCTTT,TRBV7-9,.,few,TRBJ1-1
CASSLRRRNTEAFF,TGTGCCAGCAGCTTACGGCGGAGAAACACTGAAGCTTTCTTT,TRBV7-2,.,.,TRBJ1-1
CASSQTGGRGNTIYF,TGTGCCAGCAGTCAAACAGGGGGCCGGGGAAACACCATATATTTT,TRBV28,TRBD1,.,TRBJ1-3
CASSLALLVPDQRGAFF,TGCGCCAGCAGCTTGGCTTTGTTGGTGCCAGACCAGAGGGGAGCTTTCTTT,TRBV5-1,.,.,TRBJ1-1
CASRKNTGGLYEQYF,TGTGCCAGCCGGAAGAACACAGGGGGCCTCTACGAGCAGTACTTC,TRBV2,TRBD1,.,TRBJ2-7
CASSVSREEYEQFF,TGTGCCAGCAGCGTCTCTCGGGAGGAATATGAGCAGTTCTTC,TRBV9,TRBD2,.,TRBJ2-1
CASSLKTGTGFEQYF,TGTGCCAGCAGCTTAAAGACCGGGACAGGGTTCGAGCAGTACTTC,TRBV28,TRBD1,once,TRBJ2-7
CASRRGSGSSDTQYF,TGTGCCAGCAGGAGGGGTAGCGGGAGTTCAGATACGCAGTATTTT,TRBV2,TRBD2,.,TRBJ2-3
CASSSQTGVFSEAFF,TGTGCCAGCAGCTCGCAGACAGGGGTGTTTTCTGAAGCTTTCTTT,TRBV5-4,TRBD1,.,TRBJ1-1
CASSDSLGDGYTF,TGTGCCAGCTCAGACTCGTTAGGGGATGGCTACACCTTC,TRBV18,.,once,TRBJ1-2
CASSSTRNTEAFF,TGTGCCAGCAGCTCTACAAGGAACACTGAAGCTTTCTTT,TRBV7-2,.,.,TRBJ1-1
CATRGPSYEQYF,TGTGCCACTAGGGGGCCCTCCTACGAGCAGTACTTC,TRBV6-6,TRBD1,.,TRBJ2-7
CASHYFVTGASCGNQPQHF,TGCGCCAGCCACTATTTCGTGACAGGGGCGTCGTGTGGCAATCAGCCCCAGCATTTT,TRBV23-1,TRBD1,many,TRBJ1-5
CASSLINQPQHF,TGTGCCAGCAGTTTAATTAATCAGCCCCAGCATTTT,TRBV28,.,.,TRBJ1-5
CASSQGRDRGTYEQYF,TGCGCCAGCAGCCAAGGAAGGGACAGGGGAACATACGAGCAGTACTTC,TRBV4-1,TRBD1,.,TRBJ2-7
CASSQDRDPVNEQFF,TGCGCCAGCAGCCAAGATCGGGACCCAGTAAATGAGCAGTTCTTC,TRBV4-3,.,.,TRBJ2-1
CSVAPGLHSYNEQFF,TGCAGCGTCGCCCCGGGACTGCACTCCTACAATGAGCAGTTCTTC,TRBV29-1,.,once,TRBJ2-1
CASSIGSGSYYEQYF,TGTGCCAGCAGCATCGGTAGCGGGAGCTACTACGAGCAGTACTTC,TRBV7-2,TRBD2,.,TRBJ2-7
CASSQEGEGTDTQYF,TGTGCCAGCAGCCAGGAGGGGGAGGGCACAGATACGCAGTATTTT,TRBV2,.,.,TRBJ2-3
CASNQRLGSYEQYF,TGTGCCAGCAACCAAAGGCTAGGCTCCTACGAGCAGTACTTC,TRBV28,.,.,TRBJ2-7
CASSVTGGSYEQYF,TGTGCCAGCAGCGTGACAGGGGGCTCCTACGAGCAGTACTTC,TRBV9,TRBD1,.,TRBJ2-7
CASSVRGSGGNQPQHF,TGTGCCAGCAGCGTGCGCGGGTCAGGGGGCAATCAGCCCCAGCATTTT,TRBV28,.,.,TRBJ1-5
CASRGTGVTGELFF,TGTGCCAGTAGAGGGACAGGGGTTACCGGGGAGCTGTTTTTT,TRBV19,TRBD1,.,TRBJ2-2
CASTLNRAGTEAFF,TGTGCCAGCACTCTGAACCGAGCAGGCACTGAAGCTTTCTTT,TRBV6-5,.,few,TRBJ1-1
CASSLLTNPGQGYGYTF,TGTGCCAGCAGCTTATTGACGAACCCGGGACAGGGGTATGGCTACACCTTC,TRBV7-2,TRBD1,.,TRBJ1-2
CASSLFRGRGETQYF,TGTGCCAGCAGTTTGTTCAGGGGGCGAGGAGAGACCCAGTACTTC,TRBV27,TRBD1,.,TRBJ2-5
CASSFGSSYEQYF,TGTGCCAGCAGCTTTGGCAGCTCCTACGAGCAGTACTTC,TRBV5-4,.,.,TRBJ2-7
CASSSTSGVETQYF,TGTGCCAGCAGCTCGACTAGTGGGGTGGAGACCCAGTACTTC,TRBV7-9,.,.,TRBJ2-5
CASSDRVYGYTF,TGTGCCAGCAGTGACAGGGTCTATGGCTACACCTTC,TRBV25-1,.,.,TRBJ1-2
CASSSPQGREHEQYF,TGTGCCAGCAGTTCCCCCCAGGGTAGGGAACACGAGCAGTACTTC,TRBV28,.,.,TRBJ2-7
CASSLYQGRYEQYF,TGTGCCAGCAGTTTGTACCAGGGTCGCTACGAGCAGTACTTC,TRBV27,.,.,TRBJ2-7
CASSESRQGRNTIYF,TGCGCCAGCAGTGAGTCGAGACAGGGTCGAAACACCATATATTTT,TRBV10-2,TRBD1,.,TRBJ1-3
CASSQGGVNEQYF,TGTGCCAGCTCCCAAGGAGGGGTCAACGAGCAGTACTTC,TRBV18,.,.,TRBJ2-7
CASRGQTPNHGYTF,TGTGCCAGCAGAGGACAGACTCCTAACCATGGCTACACCTTC,TRBV2,.,.,TRBJ1-2
CASRRGLGNEQFF,TGTGCCAGCAGAAGGGGTTTGGGCAATGAGCAGTTCTTC,TRBV6-5,.,.,TRBJ2-1